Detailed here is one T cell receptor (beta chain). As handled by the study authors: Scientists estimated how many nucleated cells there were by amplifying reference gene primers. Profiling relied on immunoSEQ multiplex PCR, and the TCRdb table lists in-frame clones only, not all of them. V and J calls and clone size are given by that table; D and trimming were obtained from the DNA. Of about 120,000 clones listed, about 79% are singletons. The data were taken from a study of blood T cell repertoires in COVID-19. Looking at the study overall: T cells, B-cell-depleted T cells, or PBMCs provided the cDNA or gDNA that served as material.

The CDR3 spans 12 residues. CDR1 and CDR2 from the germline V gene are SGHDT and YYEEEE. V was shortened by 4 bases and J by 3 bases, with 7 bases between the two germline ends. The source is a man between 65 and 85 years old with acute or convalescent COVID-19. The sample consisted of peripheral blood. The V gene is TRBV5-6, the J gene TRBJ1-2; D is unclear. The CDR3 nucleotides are TGTGCCAGCAGCGTCGAGGACTATGGCTACACCTTC. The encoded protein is CASSVEDYGYTF.